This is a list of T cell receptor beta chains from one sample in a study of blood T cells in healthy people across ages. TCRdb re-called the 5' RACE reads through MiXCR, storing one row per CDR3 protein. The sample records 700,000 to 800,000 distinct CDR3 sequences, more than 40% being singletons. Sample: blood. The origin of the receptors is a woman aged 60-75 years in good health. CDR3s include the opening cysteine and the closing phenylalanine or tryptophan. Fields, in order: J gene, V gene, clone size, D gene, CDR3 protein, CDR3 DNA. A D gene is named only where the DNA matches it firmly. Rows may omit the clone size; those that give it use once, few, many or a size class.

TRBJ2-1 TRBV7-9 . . CASSLAGGYSYNEQFF TGTGCCAGCAGCTTAGCGGGGGGCTACTCCTACAATGAGCAGTTCTTC
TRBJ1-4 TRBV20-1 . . CSASRGGDEKLFF TGCAGTGCTAGCCGTGGGGGTGATGAAAAACTGTTTTTT
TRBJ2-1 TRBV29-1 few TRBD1 CSVYRGPSSYNEQFF TGCAGCGTTTACAGGGGTCCCAGCTCCTACAATGAGCAGTTCTTC
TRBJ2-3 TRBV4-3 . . CASSQEPYTDTQYF TGCGCCAGCAGCCAAGAACCGTACACAGATACGCAGTATTTT
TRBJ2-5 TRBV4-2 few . CASSQEGRTQETQYF TGTGCCAGCAGCCAAGAGGGGCGGACCCAAGAGACCCAGTACTTC
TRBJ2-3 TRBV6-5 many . CASSNPGSDTQYF TGTGCCAGCAGTAACCCCGGGTCGGATACGCAGTATTTT
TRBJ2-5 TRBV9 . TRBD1 CASSVGTGVGETQYF TGTGCCAGCAGCGTAGGGACAGGGGTAGGGGAGACCCAGTACTTC
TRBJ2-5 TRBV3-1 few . CASVLGGQETQYF TGTGCCAGCGTCTTGGGGGGCCAAGAGACCCAGTACTTC
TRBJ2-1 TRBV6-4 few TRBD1 CASSDSFRRGHLENEQFF TGTGCCAGCAGTGACTCCTTTCGCAGGGGGCACCTCGAGAATGAGCAGTTCTTC
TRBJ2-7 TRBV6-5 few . CATQTGTELTQYF TGTGCCACACAAACCGGGACGGAGCTAACCCAGTACTTC
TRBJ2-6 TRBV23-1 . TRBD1 CASSPNGDRDRSGANVLTF TGCGCCAGCAGTCCAAATGGGGACAGGGACCGCTCTGGGGCCAACGTCCTGACTTTC
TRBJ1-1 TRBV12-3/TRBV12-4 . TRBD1 CASSLRGTGYTEAFF TGTGCCAGCAGTTTACGGGGGACAGGGTACACTGAAGCTTTCTTT
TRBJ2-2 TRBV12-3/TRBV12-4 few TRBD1 CASSFAGTGGVTGELFF TGTGCCAGCAGTTTCGCTGGGACAGGGGGCGTCACCGGGGAGCTGTTTTTT
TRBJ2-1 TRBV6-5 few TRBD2 CASRKTIAGGYNEQFF TGTGCCAGCAGGAAAACGATAGCGGGGGGCTACAATGAGCAGTTCTTC
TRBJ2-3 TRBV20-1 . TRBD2 CSARGPGGGKSTDTQYF TGCAGTGCTAGAGGCCCGGGCGGGGGGAAGAGCACAGATACGCAGTATTTT
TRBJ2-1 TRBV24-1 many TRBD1 CATSDSMVHRGPLPPYNEQFF TGTGCCACCAGTGATTCCATGGTCCACAGGGGGCCCCTCCCTCCCTACAATGAGCAGTTCTTC
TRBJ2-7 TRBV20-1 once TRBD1 CSAIDRGEQYF TGCAGTGCCATAGACAGGGGTGAGCAGTACTTC
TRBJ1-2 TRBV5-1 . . CASSLDSATYGYTF TGCGCCAGCAGCTTAGACAGTGCTACCTATGGCTACACCTTC
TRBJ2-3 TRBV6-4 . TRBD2 CASSASGSGGTQYF TGTGCCAGCAGCGCCAGCGGGAGTGGGGGTACGCAGTATTTT
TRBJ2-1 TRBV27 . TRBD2 CASRPGTSGSNEQFF TGTGCCAGCAGACCCGGGACTAGCGGGAGCAATGAGCAGTTCTTC
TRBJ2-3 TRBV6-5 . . CASSQTRPGADTQYF TGTGCCAGCAGCCAGACCCGCCCGGGGGCAGATACGCAGTATTTT
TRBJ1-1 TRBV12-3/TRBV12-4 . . CASRGTGRSTEAFF TGTGCCAGCAGGGGCACAGGGAGGAGCACTGAAGCTTTCTTT
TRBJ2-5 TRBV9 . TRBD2 CTSSQTSGSNEQYF TGTACCAGCAGCCAGACTAGCGGGAGCAATGAGCAGTACTTC
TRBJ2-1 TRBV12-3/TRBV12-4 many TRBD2 CASRASGSATDNEQFF TGTGCCAGCAGAGCCAGCGGGAGCGCCACAGACAATGAGCAGTTCTTC
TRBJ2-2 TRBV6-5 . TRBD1 CASRSGTGDTGELFF TGTGCCAGCAGATCTGGGACAGGAGACACCGGGGAGCTGTTTTTT
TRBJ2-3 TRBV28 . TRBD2 CASSLLASGGLDTQYF TGTGCCAGCAGTTTATTGGCTAGCGGGGGGTTAGATACGCAGTATTTT
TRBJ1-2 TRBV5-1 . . CASSPRRFDTTNYGYTF TGCGCCAGCAGCCCGAGACGGTTCGACACAACTAACTATGGCTACACCTTC
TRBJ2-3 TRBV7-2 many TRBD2 CASGLAGVPGDTQYF TGTGCCAGCGGTCTAGCGGGAGTCCCTGGGGATACGCAGTATTTT